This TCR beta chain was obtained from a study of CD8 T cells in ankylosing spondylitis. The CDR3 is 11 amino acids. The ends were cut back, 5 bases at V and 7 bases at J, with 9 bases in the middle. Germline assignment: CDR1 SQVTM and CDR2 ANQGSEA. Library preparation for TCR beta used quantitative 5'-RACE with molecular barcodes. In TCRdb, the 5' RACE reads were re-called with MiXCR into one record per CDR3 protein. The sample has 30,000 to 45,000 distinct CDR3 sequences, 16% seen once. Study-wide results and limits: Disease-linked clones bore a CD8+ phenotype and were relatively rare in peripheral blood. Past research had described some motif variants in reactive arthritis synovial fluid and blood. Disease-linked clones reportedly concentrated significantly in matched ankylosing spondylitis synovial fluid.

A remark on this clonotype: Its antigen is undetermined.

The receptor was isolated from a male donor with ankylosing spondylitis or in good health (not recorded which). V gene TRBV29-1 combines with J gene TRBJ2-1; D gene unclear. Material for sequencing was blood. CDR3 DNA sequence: TGCAGCGTTCATGGATGGAATGAGCAGTTCTTC. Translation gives CSVHGWNEQFF.